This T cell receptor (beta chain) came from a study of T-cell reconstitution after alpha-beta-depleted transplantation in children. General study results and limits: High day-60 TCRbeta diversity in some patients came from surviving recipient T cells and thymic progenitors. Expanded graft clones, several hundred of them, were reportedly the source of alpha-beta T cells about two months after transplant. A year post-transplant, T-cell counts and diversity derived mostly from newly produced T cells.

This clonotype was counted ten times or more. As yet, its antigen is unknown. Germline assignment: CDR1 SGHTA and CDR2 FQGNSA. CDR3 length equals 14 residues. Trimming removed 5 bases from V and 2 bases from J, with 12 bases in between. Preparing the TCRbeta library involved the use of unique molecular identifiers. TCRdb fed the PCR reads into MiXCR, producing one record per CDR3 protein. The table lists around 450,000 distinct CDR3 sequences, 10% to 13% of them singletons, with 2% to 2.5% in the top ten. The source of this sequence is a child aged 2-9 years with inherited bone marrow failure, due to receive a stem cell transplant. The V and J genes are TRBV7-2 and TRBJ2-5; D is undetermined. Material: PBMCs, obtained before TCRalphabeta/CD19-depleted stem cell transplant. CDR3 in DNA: TGTGCCAGCAGCACAGTTGGTGGGCAAGAGACCCAGTACTTC. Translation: CASSTVGGQETQYF.